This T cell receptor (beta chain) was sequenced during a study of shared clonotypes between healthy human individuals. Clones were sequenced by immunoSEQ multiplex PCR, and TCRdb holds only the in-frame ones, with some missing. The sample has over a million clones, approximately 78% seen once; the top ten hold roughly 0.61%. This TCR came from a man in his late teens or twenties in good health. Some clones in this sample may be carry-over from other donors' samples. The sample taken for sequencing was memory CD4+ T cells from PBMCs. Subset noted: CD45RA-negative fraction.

The CDR3 region is CASSLGVAGGPVNEQFF. The CDR3 nucleotides are TGTGCCAGCAGCTTAGGGGTAGCGGGAGGGCCGGTGAATGAGCAGTTCTTC. The genes are TRBV11-3 and TRBJ2-1, with 11 bases lining up with TRBD2. The germline V gene encodes CDR1 SGHNT and CDR2 YENEEA. V was clipped by 1 base and J by 7 bases; unmatched bases: 9. The CDR3 runs 17 residues.